This T cell receptor beta chain was sequenced in a study of blood T cell repertoires in COVID-19. This clone was seen only once. This CDR3 contains 13 residues. V shed 6 bases and J shed 7 bases, with 15 bases lying between them. Looked up from germline, CDR1 is SGHAT and CDR2 is FQNNGV. Assay: immunoSEQ multiplex PCR; the TCRdb copy retains only in-frame clones and omits some. The repertoire holds 500,000 to 600,000 clones, less than 90% seen once, with roughly 8.3% in the top ten. The V and J genes are TRBV11-2 and TRBJ1-2; no definite D call. This TCR was recovered from a woman aged 45-60 years with COVID-19, enrolled during active disease. The sequencing sample was made of peripheral blood. CDR3 sequence: CASSPLPSGGYTF. For the CDR3, the DNA is TGTGCCAGCAGTCCGTTACCCTCGGGTGGCTACACCTTC.